The 25 T cell receptor beta chains below all came from one sample that was sequenced in a study of OX40 agonist ivuxolimab in advanced cancers. Profiling relied on immunoSEQ multiplex PCR, and the TCRdb table lists in-frame clones only, not all of them. This table has tens of thousands of clones, 94% appearing once. The starting material was CD4+ or CD8+ T cells sorted from blood, obtained in a trial of the OX40 agonist ivuxolimab. The receptors originated from an adult with an advanced solid tumor such as melanoma, head and neck, liver or kidney cancer.

The genes are TRBV4-3 and TRBJ1-2; possible D gene TRBD1, 5 bases. The CDR3 has 18 amino acids. CDR1 and CDR2 (germline): LGHNA, YSLEER. V lost 0 bases and J 10 bases, leaving 27 bases between the germline ends. The CDR3 sequence is CASSQDSPSGRGDPFYTF. The CDR3 DNA reads TGCGCCAGCAGCCAAGATTCCCCTTCAGGGAGAGGGGACCCTTTCTACACCTTC.

This chain links TRBV28 with TRBJ1-2; D is unclear. This CDR3 has 14 amino acids. Germline V gene lookup returns CDR1 MDHEN and CDR2 SYDVKM. V lost 6 bases to trimming and J lost 0 bases, with 11 bases between them. As DNA, the CDR3 is TGTGCCAGCAGCCTCATATCCTCTAACTATGGCTACACCTTC. Its translation is CASSLISSNYGYTF.

The chain employs TRBV6-5 and TRBJ2-7; D is perhaps TRBD2 (6 bases). Germline CDR1 reads MNHEY; CDR2 reads SVGAGI. CDR3 length: 15 amino acids. Trimming took 2 bases from V and 3 from J, leaving 14 bases between them. The CDR3 DNA follows: TGTGCCAGCAGTTACAAGGGACTGGGGGACTACGAGCAGTACTTC. Translating it yields CASSYKGLGDYEQYF.

This chain links TRBV9 with TRBJ2-6, with 9 bases aligning to TRBD1. The V gene's germline CDR1 is SGDLS and CDR2 YYNGEE. The CDR3 runs 16 residues. The V segment lost 6 bases and the J segment 2 bases; nucleotides outside the gene matches: 6. The CDR3 loop is CASTTDRGTGANVLTF. For the CDR3, the DNA is TGTGCCAGCACCACGGACAGGGGCACTGGGGCCAACGTCCTGACTTTC.

The rearrangement links TRBV6-5 to TRBJ1-5; D unclear. The CDR3 spans 12 residues. The germline gives CDR1 MNHEY, CDR2 SVGAGI. V lost 4 bases and J lost 2, with 3 bases in between. CDR3 nucleotides: TGTGCCAGCAGTTCAGGCAATCAGCCCCAGCATTTT. Translation gives CASSSGNQPQHF.

The chain combines TRBV5-1 with TRBJ1-1, with a possible D match to TRBD1 (5 bases). Germline values: CDR1 SGHRS, CDR2 YFSETQ. There are 13 residues in the CDR3. The ends were cut back, 0 bases at V and 4 bases at J, with 7 bases in the middle. CDR3: CASSLGGTTEAFF. The CDR3 DNA follows: TGCGCCAGCAGCTTGGGGGGGACCACTGAAGCTTTCTTT.

V usage is TRBV19 and J usage is TRBJ1-1; D might be TRBD1 (6 bases). CDR1 is LNHDA and CDR2 is SQIVND in the germline V gene (reference sequence). The CDR3 contains 13 residues. V was trimmed by 4 bases and J by 3 bases, leaving 9 bases between them. CDR3 DNA sequence: TGTGCCAGTAGTACTTACAGGGACACTGAAGCTTTCTTT. This encodes CASSTYRDTEAFF.

CDR3 protein: CASSIDLNSGTGLYNEQFF. In nucleotides, the CDR3 is TGTGCCAGTAGTATAGATCTTAATTCCGGGACAGGCCTATACAATGAGCAGTTCTTC. The chain links TRBV19 to TRBJ2-1; 8 bases map to TRBD1. The CDR3 has 19 amino acids. In germline, CDR1 is LNHDA, CDR2 SQIVND (reference sequence). Trimming removed 0 bases from V and 4 bases from J; junction bases left unmatched: 14.

The chain has TRBV6-1 and TRBJ2-3; D not resolved. The CDR3 runs 12 residues. V lost 7 bases to trimming and J lost 4 bases, with 9 bases between them. Germline CDR1 reads MNHNS; CDR2 reads SASEGT. The CDR3 loop is CASNQMADTQYF. DNA for the CDR3: TGTGCCAGCAACCAAATGGCAGATACGCAGTATTTT.

The chain couples TRBV7-9 to TRBJ1-4; 8 bases agree with TRBD1. CDR3 size: 14 residues. Germline V CDR1 and CDR2: SEHNR, FQNEAQ (reference sequence). Trimming at V came to 1 base and at J to 16 bases, leaving 11 bases not matched to a gene. The CDR3 here is CASSLEGQGEDRFF. The CDR3, as DNA: TGTGCCAGCAGCTTAGAAGGACAGGGTGAGGACCGGTTTTTT.

V is TRBV4-3 and J is TRBJ2-7; TRBD1 matches 10 bases. The germline gives CDR1 LGHNA, CDR2 YSLEER. Unmatched junction bases numbered 3, after V lost 2 bases and J lost 2 bases. CDR3 length: 15 amino acids. Here the CDR3 DNA reads TGCGCCAGCAGCCAATCCGGGACAGGGGCCTACGAGCAGTACTTC. This encodes CASSQSGTGAYEQYF.

V is TRBV4-1 and J is TRBJ2-2; D uncertain. The ends were cut back, 7 bases at V and 0 bases at J, with 9 bases in the middle. Germline loops: CDR1 MGHRA, CDR2 YSYEKL. This CDR3 region has 14 residues. The CDR3 loop is CASTFGTNTGELFF. The CDR3 DNA reads TGCGCCAGCACGTTTGGCACGAACACCGGGGAGCTGTTTTTT.

The chain has TRBV2 and TRBJ1-5; D possibly corresponds to TRBD1 (5 bases). The CDR3 sequence is 16 residues long. The germline V and J ends were trimmed by 4 bases and 6 bases, with 19 bases remaining between them. In germline, CDR1 is SNHLY, CDR2 FYNNEI. The CDR3 nucleotides read TGTGCCAGCAGTGTCGCGGCAGGGTGGTCAGGTCAGCCCCAGCATTTT. Translated, it gives CASSVAAGWSGQPQHF.

This chain joins TRBV9 and TRBJ1-3; possibly TRBD1 for D (5 bases). Germline V CDR1 and CDR2: SGDLS, YYNGEE. CDR3 size: 14 residues. Trimming cost V 4 bases and J 2 bases, with 10 bases left between them. The CDR3 here is CASSPSGAGNTIYF. CDR3 in DNA: TGTGCCAGCAGCCCCTCGGGGGCTGGAAACACCATATATTTT.

The gene calls are TRBV4-1 and TRBJ2-7, with D perhaps being TRBD1 or TRBD2 (6 bases each). V lost 1 base and J 3 bases, leaving 19 bases between the germline ends. Germline CDR1 reads MGHRA; CDR2 reads YSYEKL. This CDR3 has 17 amino acids. The DNA for the CDR3 is TGCGCCAGCAGCCAAGTCCCAGGGGTAGCGGCAGACTACGAGCAGTACTTC. This sequence encodes CASSQVPGVAADYEQYF.

In this sample, this clone turned up once. The genes are TRBV10-2 and TRBJ2-5; 16 bases fit TRBD2. The junction had 6 bases not matched to a gene; V was cut back by 7 bases and J by 4 bases. This CDR3 is built from 16 residues. Germline V gene data show CDR1 as WSHSY and CDR2 as SAAADI. CDR3 region: CASKGLAGGRGETQYF. The CDR3 bases are TGCGCCAGCAAGGGACTAGCGGGGGGGCGGGGAGAGACCCAGTACTTC.

The V gene is TRBV5-1, the J gene TRBJ2-1; D remains ambiguous. The CDR3 has 14 amino acids. V was shortened by 6 bases and J by 3 bases, with 13 bases between the two germline ends. Germline V lookup: CDR1 SGHRS, CDR2 YFSETQ. Here the CDR3 DNA reads TGCGCCAGCACCCTGAGGCAGGACTACAATGAGCAGTTCTTC. The encoded protein is CASTLRQDYNEQFF.

The V call is TRBV2, the J call TRBJ1-1, with D hard to call. Deletions cut 3 bases from V and 8 bases from J, with 10 bases between. The germline gives CDR1 SNHLY, CDR2 FYNNEI. The CDR3 has 12 amino acids. The CDR3 coding sequence is TGTGCCAGCAGTGATAGGAGGATCGAAGCTTTCTTT. This codes for CASSDRRIEAFF.

This chain uses TRBV10-2 with TRBJ1-2, with no clear D. The germline V gene encodes CDR1 WSHSY and CDR2 SAAADI. The CDR3 totals 17 residues. Trimming removed 3 bases from V and 4 bases from J, with 21 bases in between. The CDR3 region has the DNA TGCGCCAGCAGTGAATTCGGGGAGGGAATTAGAGGCTATGGCTACACCTTC. Its protein is CASSEFGEGIRGYGYTF.

The V and J genes are TRBV5-1 and TRBJ2-5; D might be TRBD2 (6 bases). This CDR3 has 15 residues. Germline CDR1 and CDR2: SGHRS and YFSETQ. Trimming stripped 1 base from V and 2 bases from J, with 12 bases between. The CDR3 DNA reads TGCGCCAGCAGCTTGAAGTGGACTAATCAAGAGACCCAGTACTTC. It encodes CASSLKWTNQETQYF.

This chain joins TRBV4-3 and TRBJ2-4, with D possibly TRBD2 on 5 matching bases. The V gene's germline CDR1 is LGHNA and CDR2 YSLEER. Trimming removed 0 bases from V and 1 base from J, with 10 bases in between. The CDR3 has 16 residues. DNA of the CDR3: TGCGCCAGCAGCCAAGACCCAGGCGGGGCCAAAAACATTCAGTACTTC. This sequence encodes CASSQDPGGAKNIQYF.

The chain couples TRBV9 to TRBJ2-2, with TRBD2 matching 9 bases. Germline V gene lookup returns CDR1 SGDLS and CDR2 YYNGEE. This CDR3 spans 16 amino acids. The ends lost 4 bases at V and 7 bases at J; junction bases unmatched: 11. CDR3 nucleotides: TGTGCCAGCAGCCCTACGGCGGGAGGGCCTTTCGGGGAGCTGTTTTTT. Protein: CASSPTAGGPFGELFF.

This clone came up a few times. V and J are TRBV4-2 and TRBJ2-2, with 9 positions matching TRBD2. The CDR3 contains 19 residues. The J segment lost 3 bases and the V segment lost 2 bases, leaving 13 bases of the junction unmatched. The germline gives CDR1 LGHNA, CDR2 YNFKEQ. The CDR3 nucleotides read TGTGCCAGCAGCCAACCCCGACCTTTTACTAGCGGGCACACCGGGGAGCTGTTTTTT. This gives the protein CASSQPRPFTSGHTGELFF.

The chain uses TRBV27 and TRBJ1-2; TRBD1 matches at 9 bases. The CDR3 is made up of 15 amino acids. Losses at the gene ends were 5 bases for V and 8 bases for J; bases not matched to a gene: 12. Germline assignment: CDR1 MNHEY and CDR2 SMNVEV (reference sequence). For the CDR3, the DNA is TGTGCCAGCAGTACTTTACCGGGACAGGGAAGCGGCTACACCTTC. Its translation: CASSTLPGQGSGYTF.

CDR3 sequence (DNA): TGCAGCGTTGAAGAAGTTGACAGGGGGATCGGGGAGCTGTTTTTT. This translates into CSVEEVDRGIGELFF. The chain couples TRBV29-1 to TRBJ2-2, with TRBD1 identical over 9 bases. The CDR3 sequence is 15 residues long. Germline CDR1 and CDR2: SQVTM and ANQGSEA. The J segment lost 7 bases and the V segment lost 0 bases, leaving 6 bases of the junction unmatched.